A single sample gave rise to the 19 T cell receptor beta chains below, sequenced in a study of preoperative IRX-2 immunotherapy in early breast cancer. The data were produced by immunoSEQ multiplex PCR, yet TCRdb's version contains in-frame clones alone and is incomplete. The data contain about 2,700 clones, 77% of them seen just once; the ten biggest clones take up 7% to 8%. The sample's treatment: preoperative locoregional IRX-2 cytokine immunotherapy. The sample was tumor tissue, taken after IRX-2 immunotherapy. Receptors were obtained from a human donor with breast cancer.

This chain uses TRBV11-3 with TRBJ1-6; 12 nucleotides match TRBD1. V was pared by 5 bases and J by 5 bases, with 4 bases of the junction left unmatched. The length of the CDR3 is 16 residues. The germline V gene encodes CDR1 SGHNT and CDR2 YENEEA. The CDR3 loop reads CASSTGQGANNSPLHF. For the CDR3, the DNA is TGTGCCAGCAGCACGGGACAGGGGGCCAATAATTCACCCCTCCACTTT.

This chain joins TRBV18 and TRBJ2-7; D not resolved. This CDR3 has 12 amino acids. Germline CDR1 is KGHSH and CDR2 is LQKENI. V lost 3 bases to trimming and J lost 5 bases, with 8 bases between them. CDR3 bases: TGTGCCAGCTCACCTCCCACCCACGAGCAGTACTTC. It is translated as CASSPPTHEQYF.

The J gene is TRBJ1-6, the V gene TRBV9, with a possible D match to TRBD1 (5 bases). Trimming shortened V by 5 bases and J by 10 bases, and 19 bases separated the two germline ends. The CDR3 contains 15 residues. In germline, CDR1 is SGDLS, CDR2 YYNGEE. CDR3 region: CASSESGNRGSPLHF. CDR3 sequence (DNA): TGTGCCAGCAGTGAATCAGGCAATAGGGGCTCACCCCTCCACTTT.

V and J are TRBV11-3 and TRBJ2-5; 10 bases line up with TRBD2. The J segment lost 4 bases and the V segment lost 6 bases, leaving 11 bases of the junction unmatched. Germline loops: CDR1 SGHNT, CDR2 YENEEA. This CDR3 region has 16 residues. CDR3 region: CASSPTSGGAIETQYF. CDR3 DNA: TGTGCCAGCAGTCCAACGAGCGGGGGGGCCATAGAGACCCAGTACTTC.

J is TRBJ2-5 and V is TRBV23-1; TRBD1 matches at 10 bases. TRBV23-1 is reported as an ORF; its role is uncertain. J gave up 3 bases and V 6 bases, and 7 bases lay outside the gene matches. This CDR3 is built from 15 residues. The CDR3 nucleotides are TGCGCCAGCAGCCCCCCGGGACAGGGGAAAGAGACCCAGTACTTC. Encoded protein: CASSPPGQGKETQYF.

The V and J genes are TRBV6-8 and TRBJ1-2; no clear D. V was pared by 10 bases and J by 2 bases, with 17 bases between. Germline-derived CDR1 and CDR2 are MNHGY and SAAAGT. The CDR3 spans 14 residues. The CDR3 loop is CAIGNMEFNYGYTF. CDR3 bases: TGTGCCATCGGGAATATGGAGTTCAACTATGGCTACACCTTC.

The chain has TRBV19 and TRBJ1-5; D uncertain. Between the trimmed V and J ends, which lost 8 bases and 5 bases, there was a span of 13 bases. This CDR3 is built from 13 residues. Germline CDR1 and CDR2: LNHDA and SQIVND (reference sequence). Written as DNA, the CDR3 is TGTGCCAGTTCTATGGACGGTGATCAGCCCCAGCATTTT. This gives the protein CASSMDGDQPQHF.

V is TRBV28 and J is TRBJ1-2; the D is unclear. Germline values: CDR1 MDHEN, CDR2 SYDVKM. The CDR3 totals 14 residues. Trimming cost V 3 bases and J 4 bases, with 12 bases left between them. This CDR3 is CASSLIQATYGYTF. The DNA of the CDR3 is TGTGCCAGCAGTTTGATCCAGGCCACCTATGGCTACACCTTC.

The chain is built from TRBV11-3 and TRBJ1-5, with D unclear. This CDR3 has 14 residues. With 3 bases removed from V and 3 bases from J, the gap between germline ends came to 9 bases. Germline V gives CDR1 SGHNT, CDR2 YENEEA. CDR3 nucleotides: TGTGCCAGCAGCTTTTATGGTGACAATCAGCCCCAGCATTTT. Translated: CASSFYGDNQPQHF.

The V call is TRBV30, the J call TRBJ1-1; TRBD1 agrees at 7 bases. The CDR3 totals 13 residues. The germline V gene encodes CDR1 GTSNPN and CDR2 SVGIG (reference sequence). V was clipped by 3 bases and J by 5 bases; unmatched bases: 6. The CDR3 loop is CAWRLQGRTEAFF. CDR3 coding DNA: TGTGCCTGGAGGCTACAGGGGAGGACTGAAGCTTTCTTT.

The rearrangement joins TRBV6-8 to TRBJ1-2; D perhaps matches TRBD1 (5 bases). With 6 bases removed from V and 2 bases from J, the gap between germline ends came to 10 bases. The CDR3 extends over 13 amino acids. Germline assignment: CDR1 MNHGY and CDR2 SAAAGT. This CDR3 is CASRGQGNYGYTF. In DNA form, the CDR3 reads TGTGCCAGCAGGGGGCAGGGAAACTATGGCTACACCTTC.

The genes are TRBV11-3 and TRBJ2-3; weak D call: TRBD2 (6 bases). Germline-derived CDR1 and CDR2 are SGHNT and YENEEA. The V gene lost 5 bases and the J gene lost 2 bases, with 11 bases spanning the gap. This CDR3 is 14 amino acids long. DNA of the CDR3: TGTGCCAGCAGCCGGGACTCTTACACAGATACGCAGTATTTT. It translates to CASSRDSYTDTQYF.

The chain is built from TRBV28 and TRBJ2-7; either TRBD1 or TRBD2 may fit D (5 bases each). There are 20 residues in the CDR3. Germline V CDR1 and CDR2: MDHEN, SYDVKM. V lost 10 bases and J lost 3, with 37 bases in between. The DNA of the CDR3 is TGTGCCACCTCGAGTTTAATGGGTTCGGGACCCGGGTGGGGAGACTACGAGCAGTACGTC. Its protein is CATSSLMGSGPGWGDYEQYV.

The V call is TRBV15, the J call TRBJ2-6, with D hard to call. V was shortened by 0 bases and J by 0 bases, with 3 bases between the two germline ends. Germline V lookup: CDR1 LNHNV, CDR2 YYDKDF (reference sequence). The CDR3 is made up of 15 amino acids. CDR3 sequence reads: CATSRDLSGANVLTF. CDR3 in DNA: TGTGCCACCAGCAGAGATCTCTCTGGGGCCAACGTCCTGACTTTC.

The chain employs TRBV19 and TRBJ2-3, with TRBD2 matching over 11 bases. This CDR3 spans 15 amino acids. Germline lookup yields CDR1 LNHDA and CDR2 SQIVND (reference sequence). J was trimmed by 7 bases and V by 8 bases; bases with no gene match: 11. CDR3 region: CASLSSSGGRYTQYF. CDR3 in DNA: TGTGCCAGTCTCTCATCTAGCGGGGGGCGATATACGCAGTATTTT.

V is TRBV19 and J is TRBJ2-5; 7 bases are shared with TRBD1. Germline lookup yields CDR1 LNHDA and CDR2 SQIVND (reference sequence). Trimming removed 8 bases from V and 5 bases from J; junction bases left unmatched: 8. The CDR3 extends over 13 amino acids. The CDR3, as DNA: TGTGCCAGTCGAACGACAGGGTTGGAGACCCAGTACTTC. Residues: CASRTTGLETQYF.

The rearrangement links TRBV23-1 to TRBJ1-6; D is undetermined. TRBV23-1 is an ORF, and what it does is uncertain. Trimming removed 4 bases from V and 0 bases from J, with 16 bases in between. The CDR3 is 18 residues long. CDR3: CASSLFRHRSSYNSPLHF. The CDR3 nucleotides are TGCGCCAGCAGTCTATTTAGACACCGGAGCTCCTATAATTCACCCCTCCACTTT.

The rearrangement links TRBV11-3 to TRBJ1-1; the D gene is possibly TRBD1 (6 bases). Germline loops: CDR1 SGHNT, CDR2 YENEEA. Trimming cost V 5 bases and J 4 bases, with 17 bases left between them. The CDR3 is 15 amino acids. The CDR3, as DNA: TGTGCCAGCAGCACCAAACAGGGTTGGGGCACTGAAGCTTTCTTT. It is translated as CASSTKQGWGTEAFF.

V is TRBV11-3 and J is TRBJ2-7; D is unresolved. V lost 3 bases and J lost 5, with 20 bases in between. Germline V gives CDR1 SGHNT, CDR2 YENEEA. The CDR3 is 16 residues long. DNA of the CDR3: TGTGCCAGCAGCTTGGTTGGTCGGATGGTGTTGGACGAGCAGTACTTC. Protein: CASSLVGRMVLDEQYF.